The 12 T cell receptor beta chains in this list originate from one sample, sequenced in a study of blood T cells in healthy people across ages. Primed by a sample-barcoded 5' primer and a J-beta primer mix, a second PCR proceeded for 7 to 11 cycles. From the 5' RACE reads, TCRdb called clonotypes with MiXCR, one entry per CDR3 protein. The table shows around 1,600,000 distinct CDR3 sequences, with approximately 39% occurring only once. Source material: blood. The receptors stem from a woman aged 18-29 years in good health.

This rearrangement joins TRBV7-3 to TRBJ2-1; TRBD2 aligns across 7 bases. Looked up from germline, CDR1 is SGHTA and CDR2 is FQGTGA. This CDR3 is 16 amino acids long. After removal of 2 bases from V and 3 bases from J, the junction contained 7 bases not matched to a gene. The CDR3 sequence is CASSLGGGRVYNEQFF. Written as DNA, the CDR3 is TGTGCCAGCAGCTTAGGGGGAGGGAGGGTCTACAATGAGCAGTTCTTC. Filled out from reference TRBV7-3 and TRBJ2-1, the complete variable domain reads GAGVSQTPSNKVTEKGKYVELRCDPISGHTALYWYRQSLGQGPEFLIYFQGTGAADDSGLPNDRFFAVRPEGSVSTLKIQRTERGDSAVYLCASSLGGGRVYNEQFFGPGTRLTVL.

To note about this clonotype: Its ends do not fully match the called genes, so a read error is possible. The CDR3 spells CASSKGQSGVGEELFF. The CDR3 nucleotides are TGTGCCAGCAGCAAGGGACAGTCAGGGGTTGGTGAAGAACTGTTTTTT. The chain recombines TRBV7-2 with TRBJ1-4; TRBD1 agrees at 7 bases. The CDR3 runs to 16 residues. In germline, CDR1 is SGHTA, CDR2 FQGNSA.

As to this clonotype: This may be a read error: a much more frequent sequence differs by one nucleotide. V is TRBV29-1 and J is TRBJ2-5, with D possibly being TRBD2 (5 bases). Germline V lookup: CDR1 SQVTM, CDR2 ANQGSEA. V lost 4 bases, J lost 11 bases, and 23 bases lay in between. The CDR3 is 14 amino acids. CDR3 in DNA: TGCAGCGTTGTGGTCGGGAAGACCTACAATGAGCAGTACTTC. Translated: CSVVVGKTYNEQYF.

The rearrangement joins TRBV20-1 to TRBJ2-6; no definite D call. The CDR3 is 12 amino acids. Trimming stripped 5 bases from V and 4 bases from J, with 6 bases between. Germline V gene data show CDR1 as DFQATT and CDR2 as SNEGSKA (reference sequence). CDR3 in DNA: TGCAGTGCTGCGGACGGGGCCAACGTCCTGACTTTC. This encodes CSAADGANVLTF.

The chain links TRBV20-1 to TRBJ2-3, with D hard to call. Between the trimmed V and J ends, which lost 6 bases and 3 bases, there was a span of 16 bases. The CDR3 is 14 amino acids. Germline V gene data show CDR1 as DFQATT and CDR2 as SNEGSKA (reference sequence). CDR3 nucleotide sequence: TGCAGTGCCCCAGCCACGATGGGTACAGATACGCAGTATTTT. Translating it yields CSAPATMGTDTQYF.

The chain uses TRBV12-3 or TRBV12-4 and TRBJ1-5, with 7 bases matching TRBD1. J gave up 0 bases and V 2 bases, and 13 bases lay outside the gene matches. CDR3 length: 19 residues. For the CDR3, the DNA is TGTGCCAGCAGTTTAAGGGTCCGACAGGGAGGGCTTAGCAATCAGCCCCAGCATTTT. It translates to CASSLRVRQGGLSNQPQHF.

This chain connects TRBV30 to TRBJ2-7; 7 nucleotides match TRBD1. The V and J ends lost 0 bases and 3 bases, in that order; junction bases with no gene match: 5. The CDR3 is made up of 14 amino acids. CDR1 is GTSNPN, CDR2 SVGIG, per germline (reference sequence). CDR3 nucleotide sequence: TGTGCCTGGAGTGTAACGGCAGGGGGCTACGAGCAGTACTTC. Protein sequence: CAWSVTAGGYEQYF.

This clonotype was detected ten times or more. V usage is TRBV13 and J usage is TRBJ2-1, with 7 bases that match TRBD2. The CDR3 contains 15 residues. The V segment lost 2 bases and the J segment 1 base; nucleotides outside the gene matches: 2. Looked up from germline, CDR1 is PRHDT and CDR2 is FYEKMQ (reference sequence). The chain's CDR3 is CASSLLAESYNEQFF. The CDR3 coding sequence is TGTGCCAGCAGCTTACTAGCGGAATCCTACAATGAGCAGTTCTTC.

This clonotype was counted between two and nine times. This sequence joins TRBV6-2 or TRBV6-3 and TRBJ2-1; 9 bases are shared with TRBD2. From germline, CDR1 is MNHEY and CDR2 SVGEGT. The trim removed 4 bases at V and 6 bases at J, leaving 10 bases unmatched. The length of the CDR3 is 16 residues. Here the CDR3 DNA reads TGTGCCAGCAGTTCGGTAGCGGGAGTTTGGGTCAATGAGCAGTTCTTC. Protein product: CASSSVAGVWVNEQFF.

Only a few counts were recorded for this clonotype. The chain uses TRBV9 and TRBJ2-2; D possibly matches TRBD1 or TRBD2 (6 bases each). Trimming stripped 6 bases from V and 1 base from J, with 22 bases between. This CDR3 is built from 18 residues. In germline, CDR1 is SGDLS, CDR2 YYNGEE. In DNA form, the CDR3 reads TGTGCCAGCACCGTGGGGGGCGGTCAGAACAAGAACACCGGGGAGCTGTTTTTT. Translation: CASTVGGGQNKNTGELFF.

This rearrangement joins TRBV12-3 or TRBV12-4 to TRBJ2-7; 8 nucleotides agree with TRBD2. CDR3 size: 13 residues. Germline trimming cut 5 bases from V and 4 bases from J; bases unmatched to any gene: 4. In nucleotides, the CDR3 is TGTGCCAGCAGTCCTAGCGGGTATTACGAGCAGTACTTC. Translating gives CASSPSGYYEQYF.

Many counts were recorded for this clonotype. The chain uses TRBV7-2 and TRBJ2-3; D is unresolved. Looked up from germline, CDR1 is SGHTA and CDR2 is FQGNSA. The CDR3 length is 12 residues. Trimming shortened V by 7 bases and J by 3 bases, and 8 bases separated the two germline ends. This CDR3 reads CASKSRTDTQYF. In nucleotides, the CDR3 is TGTGCCAGCAAATCTAGGACAGATACGCAGTATTTT.